This T cell receptor beta chain is from a study of tumor-infiltrating lymphocytes in primary liver carcinoma. Each 20-30 mg portion of unsorted bulk tissue served as the source for co-extraction of RNA and DNA. Starting from 500 ng of total RNA, TCR beta cDNA was produced with a primer in the constant region. Three rounds of nested multiplex PCR with slightly modified ARM-PCR produced TCR beta libraries. The two initial PCR rounds, around 10 cycles each, used TRBV1-TRBV30 forward and C-beta reverse primers. A single record per CDR3 protein comes from TCRdb applying MiXCR to the multiplex PCR reads. Here the sample spans approximately 92,000 distinct CDR3 sequences, less than 75% being singletons. For this clonotype: A read error may explain this, as a much larger clone is one base away.

This CDR3 spans 14 amino acids. Germline assignment: CDR1 SGHRS and CDR2 YFSETQ. The sequence was collected from a man aged 35 to 55 with primary liver carcinoma and hepatitis B virus infection. The V and J genes are TRBV5-1 and TRBJ2-3, with D perhaps matching TRBD2 (6 bases). Sequenced sample: tumor-adjacent normal liver tissue. The CDR3 nucleotides read TGCGCCGGCAGGAACGGGAGTGTCACAGATACGCAGTATTTT. This codes for CAGRNGSVTDTQYF.